The clone carrying this TCR beta chain was counted many times. Its antigen is as yet unknown. The data derive from a study of regulatory T cells in long-lasting Graves disease. Regarding the study as a whole: Small sample size may have lowered accuracy.

Through Arm-PCR of CDR3 regions and iRepertoire HTBI primers, TCR beta libraries were built. TCRdb ran MiXCR on the multiplex PCR reads and lists one entry per CDR3 protein. The sample yields roughly 300,000 distinct CDR3 sequences, about 18% seen once. CDR3 length: 16 residues. V lost 5 bases to trimming and J lost 7 bases; unmatched junction nucleotides: 11. Regarding time point: persistent/refractory GD, antithyroid drugs over 5 years with positive TRAb. From RNA extracted from PBMCs, the TCR library was made. Patients with Graves' disease were diagnosed by American Thyroid Association guidelines. This clonotype was obtained from a female donor with Graves disease. The rearrangement joins TRBV12-3 or TRBV12-4 to TRBJ2-5; 12 nucleotides match TRBD2. The specimen was peripheral blood mononuclear cells (PBMCs), collected when the disease was refractory, from a patient treated with antithyroid drugs. The CDR3: CASSRSPSGRGGTQYF. CDR3 in DNA: TGTGCCAGCAGTAGAAGTCCTAGCGGGAGGGGGGGGACCCAGTACTTC.